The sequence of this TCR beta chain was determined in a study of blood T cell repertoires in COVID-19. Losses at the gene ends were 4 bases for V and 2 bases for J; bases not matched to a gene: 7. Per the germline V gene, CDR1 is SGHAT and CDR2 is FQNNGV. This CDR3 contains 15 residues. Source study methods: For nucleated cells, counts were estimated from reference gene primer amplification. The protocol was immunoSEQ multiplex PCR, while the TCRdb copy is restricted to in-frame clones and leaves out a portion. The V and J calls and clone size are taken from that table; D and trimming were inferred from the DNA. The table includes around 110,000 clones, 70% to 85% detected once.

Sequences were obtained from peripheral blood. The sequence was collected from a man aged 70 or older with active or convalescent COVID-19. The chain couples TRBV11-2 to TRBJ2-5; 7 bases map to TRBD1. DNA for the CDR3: TGTGCCAGCAGCTCAAGGGGACAGCCACAAGAGACCCAGTACTTC. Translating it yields CASSSRGQPQETQYF.